What follows are 3 T cell receptor beta chains derived from one specimen sequenced in a study of T cell repertoires in cytomegalovirus infection. MiXCR was run by TCRdb on the reads, yielding one entry per CDR3 protein. The table records about 920,000 distinct CDR3 sequences, roughly 31% of them present only once. Their antigens remain unidentified. The input for sequencing was cultured CD8+ T cells from PBMCs, taken from culture after CMV antigen stimulation. These TCRs come from a human donor in good health (CMV status not recorded). Some clones in this sample may be carry-over from other donors' samples.

The V and J genes are TRBV14 and TRBJ2-7; D could derive from TRBD1 or TRBD2 (5 bases each). Germline values: CDR1 SGHDN, CDR2 FVKESK. V was clipped by 1 base and J by 0 bases, with 13 bases between them. The CDR3 spans 16 residues. In DNA, the CDR3 is TGTGCCAGCAGCCAAGGTCAGGGAGCCTACTCCTACGAGCAGTACTTC. Residues: CASSQGQGAYSYEQYF. Together with reference TRBV14 and TRBJ2-7, the CDR3 gives the full variable domain: EAGVTQFPSHSVIEKGQTVTLRCDPISGHDNLYWYRRVMGKEIKFLLHFVKESKQDESGMPNNRFLAERTGGTYSTLKVQPAELEDSGVYFCASSQGQGAYSYEQYFGPGTRLTVT.

For this clonotype: This sequence may be a read error, since a much larger clone differs from it by one base. The chain has TRBV7-6 and TRBJ1-6; no clear D. The CDR3 has 15 residues. CDR1 is SGHVS and CDR2 is FNYEAQ in the germline V gene. CDR3 DNA sequence: TGTGTCAGCAGCTTAACTGGGTCCTATAATTCACCCCTCCACTTT. Its translation is CVSSLTGSYNSPLHF.

This chain links TRBV19 with TRBJ1-2; no reliable D call. The germline V gene encodes CDR1 LNHDA and CDR2 SQIVND (reference sequence). The CDR3 runs to 15 residues. Between the trimmed V and J ends, which lost 3 bases and 3 bases, there was a span of 14 bases. Written as DNA, the CDR3 is TGTGCCAGTAGTATGGGGAAAGGGTTCCACTATGGCTACACCTTC. The encoded protein is CASSMGKGFHYGYTF.